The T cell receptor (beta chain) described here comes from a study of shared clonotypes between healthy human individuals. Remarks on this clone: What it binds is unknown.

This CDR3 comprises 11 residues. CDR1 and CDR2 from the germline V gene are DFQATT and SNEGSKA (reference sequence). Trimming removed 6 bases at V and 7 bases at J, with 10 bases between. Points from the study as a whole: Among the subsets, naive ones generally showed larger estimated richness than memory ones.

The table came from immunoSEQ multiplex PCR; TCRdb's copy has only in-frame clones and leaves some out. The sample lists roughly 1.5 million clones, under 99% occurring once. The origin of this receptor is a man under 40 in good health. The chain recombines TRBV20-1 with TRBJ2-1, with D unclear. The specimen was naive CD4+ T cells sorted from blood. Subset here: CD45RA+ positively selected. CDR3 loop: CSARPPNEQFF. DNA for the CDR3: TGCAGTGCCAGGCCCCCTAATGAGCAGTTCTTC.